This T cell receptor (beta chain) derives from a study of shared clonotypes between healthy human individuals. Across the study: Each donor's CD4 naive and CD4 memory cells filled three plates apiece, CD8 naive two, and CD8 memory one.

The donors were all Caucasian adults (living in Nashville, Tennessee). The repertoire was sequenced with immunoSEQ multiplex PCR; TCRdb's copy has only in-frame clones and lacks some. Here the sample spans approximately 2,000,000 clones, roughly 92% being singletons. This clone is a singleton in its sample. The antigen is not known. CDR3 length: 13 residues. V lost 4 bases to trimming and J lost 7 bases, with 11 bases between them. The germline V gene encodes CDR1 MRHNA and CDR2 SNTAGT. The study's findings and limits: Blood was the only sampled material, and tissue repertoires likely differ.

This TCR was recovered from a man aged 18-30 years in good health. Some clones in this sample may be carry-over from other donors' samples. The chain combines TRBV6-4 with TRBJ2-1, with a possible D match to TRBD1 (6 bases). The sample taken for sequencing was naive CD4+ T cells from PBMCs. Subset reported: CD45RA+ positively selected. Here the CDR3 DNA reads TGTGCCAGCAGTGCAACAGGGCCAAATGAGCAGTTCTTC. It is translated as CASSATGPNEQFF.